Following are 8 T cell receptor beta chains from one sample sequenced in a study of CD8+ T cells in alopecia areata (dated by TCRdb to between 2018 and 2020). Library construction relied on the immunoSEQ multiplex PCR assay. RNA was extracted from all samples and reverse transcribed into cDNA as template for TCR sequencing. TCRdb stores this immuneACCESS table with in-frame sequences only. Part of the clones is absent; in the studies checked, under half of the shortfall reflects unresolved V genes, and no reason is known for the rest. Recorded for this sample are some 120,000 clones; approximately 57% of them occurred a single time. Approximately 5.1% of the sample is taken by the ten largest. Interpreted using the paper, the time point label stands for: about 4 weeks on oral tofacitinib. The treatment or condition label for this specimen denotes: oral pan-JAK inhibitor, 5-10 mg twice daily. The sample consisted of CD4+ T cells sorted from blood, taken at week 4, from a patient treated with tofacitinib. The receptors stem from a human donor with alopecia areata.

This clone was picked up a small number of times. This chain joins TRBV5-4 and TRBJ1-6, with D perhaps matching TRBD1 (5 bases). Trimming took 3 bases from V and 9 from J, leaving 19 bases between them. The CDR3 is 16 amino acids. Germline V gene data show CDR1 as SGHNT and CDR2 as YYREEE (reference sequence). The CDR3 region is CASSSRGGQSRSPLHF. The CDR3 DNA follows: TGTGCCAGCAGCTCCCGGGGGGGTCAGAGTCGTTCACCCCTCCACTTT.

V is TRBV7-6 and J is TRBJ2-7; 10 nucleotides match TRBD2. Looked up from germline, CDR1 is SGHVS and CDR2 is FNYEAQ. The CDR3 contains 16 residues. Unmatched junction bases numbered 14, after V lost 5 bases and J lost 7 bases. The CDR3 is CASSPSGLAGVGEQYF. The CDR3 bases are TGTGCCAGCAGCCCAAGTGGGCTAGCGGGGGTTGGAGAGCAGTACTTC.

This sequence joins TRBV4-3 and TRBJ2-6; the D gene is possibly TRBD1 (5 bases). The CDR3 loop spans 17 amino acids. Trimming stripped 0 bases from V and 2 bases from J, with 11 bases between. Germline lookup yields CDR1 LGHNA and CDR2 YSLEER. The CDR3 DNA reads TGCGCCAGCAGCCAAGACAGGGCAGGAACTGGGGCCAACGTCCTGACTTTC. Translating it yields CASSQDRAGTGANVLTF.

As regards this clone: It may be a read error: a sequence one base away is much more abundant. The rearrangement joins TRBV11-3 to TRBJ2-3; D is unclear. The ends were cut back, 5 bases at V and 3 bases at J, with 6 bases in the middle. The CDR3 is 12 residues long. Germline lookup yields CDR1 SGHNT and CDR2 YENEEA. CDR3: CASSPTTDTQYF. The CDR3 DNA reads TGTGCCAGCAGCCCAACAACAGATACGCAGTATTTT.

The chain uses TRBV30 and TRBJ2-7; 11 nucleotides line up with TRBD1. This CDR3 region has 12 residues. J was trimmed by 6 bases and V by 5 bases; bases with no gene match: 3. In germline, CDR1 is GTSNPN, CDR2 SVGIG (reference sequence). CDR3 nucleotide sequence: TGTGCCTGGTCCGGGACAGGGGGCGAGCAGTACTTC. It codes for CAWSGTGGEQYF.

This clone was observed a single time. The CDR3 region has the DNA TGCGCCAGCAGCCAAGAAACGGCAGATAACTATGGCTACACCTTC. Residues: CASSQETADNYGYTF. The chain uses TRBV4-1 and TRBJ1-2; no reliable D call. Trimming pared 0 bases from V and 1 base from J, leaving 9 bases between. This CDR3 contains 15 residues. CDR1 MGHRA and CDR2 YSYEKL come from the germline V gene.

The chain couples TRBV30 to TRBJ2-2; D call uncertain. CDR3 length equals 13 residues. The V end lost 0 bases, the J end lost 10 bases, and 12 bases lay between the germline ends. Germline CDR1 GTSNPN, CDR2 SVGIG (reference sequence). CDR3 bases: TGTGCCTGGAGTGTAACAAGCCTCACGGAGCTGTTTTTT. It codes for CAWSVTSLTELFF.

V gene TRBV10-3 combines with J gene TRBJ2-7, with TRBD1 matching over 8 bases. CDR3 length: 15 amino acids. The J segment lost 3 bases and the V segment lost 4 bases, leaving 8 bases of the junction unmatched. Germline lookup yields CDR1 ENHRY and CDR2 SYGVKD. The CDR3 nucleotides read TGTGCCATCAGTGCGACCCGGGACAGGAACTACGAGCAGTACTTC. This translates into CAISATRDRNYEQYF.